This TCR beta chain stems from a study of cytomegalovirus exposure and HLA in healthy donors. Study-wide points: Testing in vitro showed a few CMV-associated chains specific for CMV antigens. By HLA locus, TCR association rates varied in a later analysis, with DRB1 showing the most and HLA-C the fewest. Donor immune exposure was known only as CMV serostatus.

Amplification used 60 Vbeta primers and 13 Jbeta primers. Profiled with immunoSEQ multiplex PCR; TCRdb holds only in-frame clones, not every one. The sample contains roughly 70,000 clones, around two thirds of which appear only once. Donors counted as nominally healthy when sampled, yet unrecorded immune exposures were likely. A note on this clone: Its matching antigen is unknown.

The sequencing input was PBMCs. The receptor's source is a human donor in good health.

CDR3 sequence: CASAGTLDPDTQYF. In DNA, the CDR3 is TGTGCCAGTGCCGGGACACTCGACCCAGATACGCAGTATTTT. The rearrangement links TRBV25-1 to TRBJ2-3; possible D gene TRBD1, 6 bases. Trimming pared 9 bases from V and 4 bases from J, leaving 17 bases between. The germline gives CDR1 MGHDK, CDR2 SYGVNS. The length of the CDR3 is 14 residues.